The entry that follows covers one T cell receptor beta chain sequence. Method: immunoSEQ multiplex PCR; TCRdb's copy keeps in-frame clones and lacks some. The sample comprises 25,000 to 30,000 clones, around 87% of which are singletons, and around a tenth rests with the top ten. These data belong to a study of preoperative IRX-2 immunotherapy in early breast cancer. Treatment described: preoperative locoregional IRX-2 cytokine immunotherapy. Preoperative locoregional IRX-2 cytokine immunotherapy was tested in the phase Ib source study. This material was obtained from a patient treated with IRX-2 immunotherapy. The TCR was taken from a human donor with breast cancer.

The CDR3 DNA reads TGTGCCAGCAACATCCAGGGCAGCAATCAGCCCCAGCATTTT. This sequence encodes CASNIQGSNQPQHF. The genes are TRBV2 and TRBJ1-5; D perhaps matches TRBD1 (5 bases). V shed 7 bases and J shed 1 base, with 11 bases lying between them. The CDR3 covers 14 residues. CDR1 SNHLY and CDR2 FYNNEI come from the germline V gene. The complete variable domain, with remaining parts taken from reference TRBV2 and TRBJ1-5, reads EPEVTQTPSHQVTQMGQEVILRCVPISNHLYFYWYRQILGQKVEFLVSFYNNEISEKSEIFDDQFSVERPDGSNFTLKIRSTKLEDSAMYFCASNIQGSNQPQHFGDGTRLSIL.